A single sample gave rise to the 9 T cell receptor beta chains below, sequenced in a study of blood T cell repertoires in COVID-19. Profiled with immunoSEQ multiplex PCR; TCRdb holds only in-frame clones, not every one. The sample has some 190,000 clones, around 83% seen once. The material sequenced was peripheral blood. The source is an older woman with acute or convalescent COVID-19.

The rearrangement links TRBV5-1 to TRBJ2-2; D is possibly TRBD1 (6 bases). The CDR3 is 14 amino acids. The germline CDR1 and CDR2 sequences are SGHRS and YFSETQ. With 0 bases removed from V and 5 bases from J, the gap between germline ends came to 8 bases. The CDR3 region has the DNA TGCGCCAGCAGCTTGGGACAGGTTACCGGGGAGCTGTTTTTT. The encoded protein is CASSLGQVTGELFF. Looking up the rest from reference TRBV5-1 and TRBJ2-2 gives the full variable domain: KAGVTQTPRYLIKTRGQQVTLSCSPISGHRSVSWYQQTPGQGLQFLFEYFSETQRNKGNFPGRFSGRQFSNSRSEMNVSTLELGDSALYLCASSLGQVTGELFFGEGSRLTVL.

This clone was counted a single time. J is TRBJ2-5 and V is TRBV6-1; D remains unclear. CDR1 MNHNS and CDR2 SASEGT come from the germline V gene. V was clipped by 3 bases and J by 3 bases, with 8 bases between them. There are 13 residues in the CDR3. The CDR3 nucleotides read TGTGCCAGCAGTGAGCACAGCAAAGAGACCCAGTACTTC. The encoded protein is CASSEHSKETQYF.

This clone has just a few counts. This chain joins TRBV19 and TRBJ1-5; D possibly corresponds to TRBD1 (6 bases). The CDR3 sequence is 15 residues long. Trimming left V 3 bases short and J 7 bases short, with 16 bases between. Germline-derived CDR1 and CDR2 are LNHDA and SQIVND (reference sequence). CDR3 sequence (DNA): TGTGCCAGTAGTATGCGGTCAGGGGTCAGGCAGCCCCAGCATTTT. Amino acid sequence: CASSMRSGVRQPQHF.

Note on this clone: Other DNA variants within this sample encode the same CDR3. The chain recombines TRBV29-1 with TRBJ1-2; 8 bases fit TRBD1. The germline V gene has CDR1 SQVTM and CDR2 ANQGSEA. The CDR3 consists of 14 residues. V lost 1 base, J lost 8 bases, and 9 bases stayed unmatched. In DNA form, the CDR3 reads TGCAGCGTTGAAGGGGGCAGGGGGCAACACGGCTACACCTTC. Protein product: CSVEGGRGQHGYTF.

The chain uses TRBV7-9 and TRBJ1-6, with D unresolved. V was cut by 2 bases and J by 8 bases, with 13 bases left in between. Germline V gene lookup returns CDR1 SEHNR and CDR2 FQNEAQ (reference sequence). CDR3 length equals 15 residues. The CDR3 reads CASSLPRSEDSPLHF. The CDR3 DNA reads TGTGCCAGCAGCTTACCGCGGTCAGAAGATTCACCCCTCCACTTT. Filled out from reference TRBV7-9 and TRBJ1-6, the complete variable domain reads DTGVSQNPRHKITKRGQNVTFRCDPISEHNRLYWYRQTLGQGPEFLTYFQNEAQLEKSRLLSDRFSAERPKGSFSTLEIQRTEQGDSAMYLCASSLPRSEDSPLHFGNGTRLTVT.

The rearrangement links TRBV4-1 to TRBJ2-2; TRBD2 is a possible D gene (6 bases). Deletions cut 1 base from V and 3 bases from J, with 6 bases between. Germline assignment: CDR1 MGHRA and CDR2 YSYEKL. The CDR3 runs 14 residues. DNA for the CDR3: TGCGCCAGCAGCCAAGGGAGGGACACCGGGGAGCTGTTTTTT. It yields the protein CASSQGRDTGELFF.

Comments on this clone: An end of the junction differs from the germline gene, which may be a read error. The V gene is TRBV7-7, the J gene TRBJ2-1; 11 bases match TRBD2. The germline gives CDR1 SSHAT, CDR2 FNYEAQ (reference sequence). CDR3 length: 15 residues. CDR3 in amino acids: CASSLLAGERGEQFF. DNA for the CDR3: TGTGCTAGCAGTCTACTAGCGGGAGAGAGGGGTGAGCAGTTCTTC. Variable domain in full (rest from reference TRBV7-7 and TRBJ2-1): GAGVSQSPRYKVTKRGQDVTLRCDPISSHATLYWYQQALGQGPEFLTYFNYEAQPDKSGLPSDRFSAERPEGSISTLTIQRTEQRDSAMYRCASSLLAGERGEQFFGPGTRLTVL.

The rearrangement uses TRBV12-3 or TRBV12-4 and TRBJ1-5, with D unclear. The CDR3 runs to 13 residues. Trimming shortened V by 4 bases and J by 0 bases, and 4 bases separated the two germline ends. CDR3 residues: CASSYNSNQPQHF. In nucleotides, the CDR3 is TGTGCCAGCAGTTATAATAGCAATCAGCCCCAGCATTTT.

The chain uses TRBV2 and TRBJ2-7, with 8 positions matching TRBD1. CDR3 length: 14 amino acids. The germline CDR1 and CDR2 sequences are SNHLY and FYNNEI. V lost 3 bases, J lost 4 bases, and 5 bases stayed unmatched. CDR3 nucleotide sequence: TGTGCCAGCAGTGAGGGCAGGGGGCAATACGAGCAGTACTTC. Translating it yields CASSEGRGQYEQYF.